One and the same sample provided the 18 T cell receptor beta chains below, sequenced in a study of T cells in Graves' hyperthyroidism and ophthalmopathy. The investigators amplified TCR beta CDR3 regions from RNA transcripts. HTBI primers were employed in a first-round RT-PCR of the TCR CDR3. TCRdb passed the multiplex PCR reads through MiXCR, listing each CDR3 protein once. Counted here are around 660,000 distinct CDR3 sequences, just under 45% occurring once; the ten biggest clones make up about 7.2%. Sequenced: peripheral blood or thyroid tissue (not recorded which). The origin of the receptors is an adult man with Graves' disease, either hyperthyroidism or ophthalmopathy (not recorded which).

This chain links TRBV12-3 or TRBV12-4 with TRBJ1-4, with D tentatively TRBD1 (6 bases). The length of the CDR3 is 14 residues. Trimming stripped 6 bases from V and 8 bases from J, with 16 bases between. CDR3 coding DNA: TGTGCCAGCAGACAGGGCTGGGAGCACGAAAAACTGTTTTTT. It codes for CASRQGWEHEKLFF.

In this sample, this clonotype turned up a few times. The gene calls are TRBV9 and TRBJ2-5, with 8 bases that match TRBD2. Losses at the gene ends were 1 base for V and 2 bases for J; bases not matched to a gene: 4. Germline V gives CDR1 SGDLS, CDR2 YYNGEE. This CDR3 spans 15 amino acids. The CDR3: CASSVQAGEQETQYF. DNA of the CDR3: TGTGCCAGCAGCGTACAAGCGGGGGAGCAAGAGACCCAGTACTTC.

This clonotype was observed many times. CDR3 protein: CASRQRESANEKLFF. The CDR3 DNA follows: TGTGCCAGCAGGCAGCGGGAGAGTGCTAATGAAAAACTGTTTTTT. The gene calls are TRBV7-8 and TRBJ1-4; D gene ambiguous. Per germline, CDR1 SGHVS and CDR2 FQNEAQ. V was clipped by 6 bases and J by 3 bases, with 14 bases between them. The CDR3 consists of 15 residues.

CDR3 region: CSARVTGANSPLHF. CDR3 DNA: TGCAGTGCTAGAGTTACAGGGGCAAATTCACCCCTCCACTTT. The chain has TRBV20-1 and TRBJ1-6, with 7 bases that match TRBD1. CDR1 and CDR2 from the germline V gene are DFQATT and SNEGSKA (reference sequence). Trimming at V came to 1 base and at J to 7 bases, leaving 4 bases not matched to a gene. The CDR3 totals 14 residues.

The rearrangement links TRBV6-1 to TRBJ2-5; tentatively, D is TRBD2 (6 bases). The CDR3 is 13 amino acids. V lost 5 bases, J lost 5 bases, and 12 bases lay in between. CDR1 MNHNS and CDR2 SASEGT come from the germline V gene. The CDR3 sequence is CASSRNAGETQYF. Written as DNA, the CDR3 is TGTGCCAGCAGTAGAAACGCGGGGGAGACCCAGTACTTC.

This clonotype appeared once. One junction end does not reproduce the germline sequence, and a read error may be involved. The chain carries TRBV20-1 and TRBJ2-5; D is possibly TRBD1 (6 bases). Per germline, CDR1 DFQATT and CDR2 SNEGSKA (reference sequence). This CDR3 comprises 15 residues. CDR3 in DNA: TGCAGTGCTAGAGGAATGACAGGCTCCGAAGAGCCCCAGTACTTC. Translating gives CSARGMTGSEEPQYF.

The J gene is TRBJ1-1, the V gene TRBV29-1; D call uncertain. The germline gives CDR1 SQVTM, CDR2 ANQGSEA. The CDR3 is 11 amino acids. V lost 4 bases to trimming and J lost 3 bases, with 6 bases between them. The CDR3 DNA sequence: TGCAGCGTTGTCGATGACACTGAAGCTTTCTTT. Its protein product is CSVVDDTEAFF.

This clonotype was detected ten times or more. V usage is TRBV10-3 and J usage is TRBJ1-2; D possibly corresponds to TRBD1 (5 bases). CDR3 length: 17 amino acids. V was shortened by 6 bases and J by 3 bases, with 23 bases between the two germline ends. CDR1 is ENHRY and CDR2 is SYGVKD in the germline V gene. CDR3 nucleotide sequence: TGTGCCATCAGCGGGCCGGGGCAGGAGTGGGCTGACTATGGCTACACCTTC. This gives the protein CAISGPGQEWADYGYTF.

In the case of this clonotype: This is likely a read error, given that the CDR3 carries no conserved phenylalanine or tryptophan at its end. The DNA is omitted, as the CDR3 cannot be located on it reliably, and the CDR3 follows TCRdb's listing. This chain uses TRBV29-1 with TRBJ2-7; the table's TRBD1 call for D was not verified on the DNA. CDR1 is SQVTM, CDR2 ANQGSEA, per germline. Inclusive of both ends, the CDR3 amounts to 11 amino acids. This CDR3 reads CSVVLDRGRVY.

This clonotype has a count of ten or more. V gene TRBV25-1 combines with J gene TRBJ1-2; D gene uncertain. Germline V gene data show CDR1 as MGHDK and CDR2 as SYGVNS. The length of the CDR3 is 16 residues. Trimming left V 3 bases short and J 7 bases short, with 21 bases between. The CDR3 DNA follows: TGTGCCAGCAGTGATTCCACACGTGTACAGTTATCTGGCTACACCTTC. Translated: CASSDSTRVQLSGYTF.

This clonotype appeared a few times. V and J are TRBV29-1 and TRBJ1-1; maybe TRBD1 (5 bases). Trimming left V 1 base short and J 2 bases short, with 11 bases between. Germline V gene data show CDR1 as SQVTM and CDR2 as ANQGSEA. The length of the CDR3 is 14 residues. As DNA, the CDR3 is TGCAGCGTTGAAGTGCGAGGGACCAACACTGAAGCTTTCTTT. Amino acids: CSVEVRGTNTEAFF.

The chain uses TRBV2 and TRBJ1-5; 10 bases are shared with TRBD1. With V trimmed by 5 bases and J by 7 bases, 11 bases remained unmatched. The CDR3 sequence is 16 residues long. Germline V gives CDR1 SNHLY, CDR2 FYNNEI. CDR3 in amino acids: CASSYPDRGPRQPQHF. CDR3 coding DNA: TGTGCCAGCAGTTACCCCGACAGGGGGCCTAGGCAGCCCCAGCATTTT.

The chain has TRBV2 and TRBJ1-6; TRBD1 matches 9 bases. The CDR3 is 16 amino acids. CDR1 and CDR2 (germline): SNHLY, FYNNEI. J gave up 7 bases and V 2 bases, and 6 bases lay outside the gene matches. The CDR3 here is CASSEQTGGRNSPLHF. CDR3 DNA: TGTGCCAGCAGTGAACAAACAGGGGGCAGAAATTCACCCCTCCACTTT.

The table lists this clonotype with many counts. This chain links TRBV29-1 with TRBJ2-5; possibly TRBD1 or TRBD2 for D (5 bases each). In germline, CDR1 is SQVTM, CDR2 ANQGSEA. V was clipped by 8 bases and J by 5 bases, with 18 bases between them. The CDR3 has 13 residues. CDR3 sequence reads: CSSSGADWETQYF. The DNA of the CDR3 is TGCAGCTCATCCGGGGCGGATTGGGAGACCCAGTACTTC.

The V call is TRBV29-1, the J call TRBJ1-5; D is perhaps TRBD1 (6 bases). This CDR3 spans 15 amino acids. The V gene's germline CDR1 is SQVTM and CDR2 ANQGSEA. V was pared by 4 bases and J by 2 bases, with 15 bases between. Here the CDR3 reads CSVVAGGDGNQPQHF. In nucleotides, the CDR3 is TGCAGCGTTGTGGCCGGGGGCGACGGCAATCAGCCCCAGCATTTT. Combining the CDR3 with reference TRBV29-1 and TRBJ1-5 gives the whole variable domain SAVISQKPSRDICQRGTSLTIQCQVDSQVTMMFWYRQQPGQSLTLIATANQGSEATYESGFVIDKFPISRPNLTFSTLTVSNMSPEDSSIYLCSVVAGGDGNQPQHFGDGTRLSIL.

A word on this clonotype: A read error may explain this, as a much larger clone is one base away. V is TRBV7-2 and J is TRBJ2-2; D may correspond to TRBD1 or TRBD2 (5 bases each). This CDR3 spans 15 amino acids. V lost 5 bases and J lost 4, with 14 bases in between. Germline-derived CDR1 and CDR2 are SGHTA and FQGNSA. In nucleotides, the CDR3 is TGTGCCAGCAGCCCGTTTCGGGGCCCCACCGGGGAGCTGTTTTTT. Amino acid sequence: CASSPFRGPTGELFF. The full variable domain, its missing parts supplied by reference TRBV7-2 and TRBJ2-2, is GAGVSQSPSNKVTEKGKDVELRCDPISGHTALYWYRQSLGQGLEFLIYFQGNSAPDKSGLPSDRFSAERTGGSVSTLTIQRTQQEDSAVYLCASSPFRGPTGELFFGEGSRLTVL.

About this clonotype itself: Mismatch with germline at one junction end may stem from a read error. This rearrangement joins TRBV29-1 to TRBJ1-2, with D hard to call. CDR3 length: 11 amino acids. Germline CDR1 is SQVTM and CDR2 is ANQGSEA. The CDR3: CSVEGVGLWAF. For the CDR3, the DNA is TGCAGCGTTGAAGGGGTAGGGCTCTGGGCCTTC.

The chain couples TRBV12-3 or TRBV12-4 to TRBJ1-2; 7 bases map to TRBD1. Trimming removed 6 bases from V and 7 bases from J; junction bases left unmatched: 11. This CDR3 is 14 amino acids long. CDR3 DNA sequence: TGTGCCAGCAGCCTTTATGTAGGGGGCAGTGGCTACACCTTC. Its protein is CASSLYVGGSGYTF.